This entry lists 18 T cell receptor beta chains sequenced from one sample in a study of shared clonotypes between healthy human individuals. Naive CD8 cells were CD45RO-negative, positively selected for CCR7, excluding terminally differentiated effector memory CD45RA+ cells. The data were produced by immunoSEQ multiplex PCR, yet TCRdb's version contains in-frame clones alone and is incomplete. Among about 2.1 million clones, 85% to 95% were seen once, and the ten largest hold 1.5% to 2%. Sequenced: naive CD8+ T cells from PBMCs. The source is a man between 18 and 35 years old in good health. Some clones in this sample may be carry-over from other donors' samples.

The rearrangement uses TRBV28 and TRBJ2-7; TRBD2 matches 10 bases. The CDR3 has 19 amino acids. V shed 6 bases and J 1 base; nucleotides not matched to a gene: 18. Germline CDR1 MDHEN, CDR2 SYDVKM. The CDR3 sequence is CASSPPSASGRISSYEQYF. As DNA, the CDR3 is TGTGCCAGCAGCCCCCCCTCGGCTAGCGGGAGAATTTCATCCTACGAGCAGTACTTC.

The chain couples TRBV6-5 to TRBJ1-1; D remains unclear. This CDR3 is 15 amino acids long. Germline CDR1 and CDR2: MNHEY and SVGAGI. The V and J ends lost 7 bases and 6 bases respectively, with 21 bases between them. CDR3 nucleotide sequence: TGTGCCAGCACCTACGGACGGTCCGAAATCGCTGAAGCTTTCTTT. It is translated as CASTYGRSEIAEAFF.

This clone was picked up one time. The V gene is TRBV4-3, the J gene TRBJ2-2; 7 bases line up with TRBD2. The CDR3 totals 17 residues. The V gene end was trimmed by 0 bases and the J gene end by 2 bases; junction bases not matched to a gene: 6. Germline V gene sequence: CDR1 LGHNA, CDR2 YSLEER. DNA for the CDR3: TGCGCCAGCAGCCAAGATATCTTAGCGGGTAACACCGGGGAGCTGTTTTTT. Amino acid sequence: CASSQDILAGNTGELFF.

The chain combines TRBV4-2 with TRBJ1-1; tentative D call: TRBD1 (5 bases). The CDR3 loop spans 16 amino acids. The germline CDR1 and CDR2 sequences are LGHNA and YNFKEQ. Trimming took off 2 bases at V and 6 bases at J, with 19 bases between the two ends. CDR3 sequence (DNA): TGTGCCAGCAGCCAAACCCCGGGGGATTTATTAGCTGAAGCTTTCTTT. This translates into CASSQTPGDLLAEAFF.

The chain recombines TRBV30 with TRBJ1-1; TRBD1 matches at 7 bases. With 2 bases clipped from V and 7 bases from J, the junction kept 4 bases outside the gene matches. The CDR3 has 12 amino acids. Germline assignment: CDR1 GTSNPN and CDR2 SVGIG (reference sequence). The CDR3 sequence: CAWSSGQVEAFF. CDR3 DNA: TGTGCCTGGAGTTCTGGACAGGTTGAAGCTTTCTTT. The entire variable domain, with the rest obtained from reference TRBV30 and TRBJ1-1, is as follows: SQTIHQWPATLVQPVGSPLSLECTVEGTSNPNLYWYRQAAGRGLQLLFYSVGIGQISSEVPQNLSASRPQDRQFILSSKKLLLSDSGFYLCAWSSGQVEAFFGQGTRLTVV.

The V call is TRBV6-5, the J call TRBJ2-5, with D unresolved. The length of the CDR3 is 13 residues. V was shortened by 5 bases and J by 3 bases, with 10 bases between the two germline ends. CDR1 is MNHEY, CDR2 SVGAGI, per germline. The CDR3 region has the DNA TGTGCCAGCAGTCCCTTTCATAAAGAGACCCAGTACTTC. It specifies CASSPFHKETQYF.

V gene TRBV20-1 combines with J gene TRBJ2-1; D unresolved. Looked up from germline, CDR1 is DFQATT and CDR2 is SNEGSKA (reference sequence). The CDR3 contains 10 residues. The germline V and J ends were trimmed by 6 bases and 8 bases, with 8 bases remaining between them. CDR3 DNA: TGCAGTGCAAAGTTCTATGAGCAGTTCTTC. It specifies CSAKFYEQFF.

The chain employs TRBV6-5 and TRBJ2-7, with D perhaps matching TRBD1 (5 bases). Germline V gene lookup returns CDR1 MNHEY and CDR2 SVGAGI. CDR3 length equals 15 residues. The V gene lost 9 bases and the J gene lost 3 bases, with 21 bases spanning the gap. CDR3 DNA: TGTGCCAGGGGGTTGGTCAGGGCTACTGTCTACGAGCAGTACTTC. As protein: CARGLVRATVYEQYF.

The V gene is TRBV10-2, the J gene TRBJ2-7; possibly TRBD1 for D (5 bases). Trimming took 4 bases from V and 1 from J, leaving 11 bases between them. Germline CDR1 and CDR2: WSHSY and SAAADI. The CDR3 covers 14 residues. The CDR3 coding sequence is TGCGCCAGCAGTGTTTTACAGGTTTCCTACGAGCAGTACTTC. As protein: CASSVLQVSYEQYF.

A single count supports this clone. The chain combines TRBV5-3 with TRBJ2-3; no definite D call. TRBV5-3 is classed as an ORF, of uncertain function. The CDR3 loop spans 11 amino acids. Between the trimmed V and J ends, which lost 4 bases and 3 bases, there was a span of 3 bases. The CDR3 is CARSRTDTQYF. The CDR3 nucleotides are TGTGCCAGAAGCCGGACAGATACGCAGTATTTT.

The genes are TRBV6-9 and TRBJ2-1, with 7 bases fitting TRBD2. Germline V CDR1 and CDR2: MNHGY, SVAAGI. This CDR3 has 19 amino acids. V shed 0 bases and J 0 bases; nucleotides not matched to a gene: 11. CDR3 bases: TGTGCCAGCAGTTATTCCCCGGAGCGGGACCCCCCCTCCTACAATGAGCAGTTCTTC. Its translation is CASSYSPERDPPSYNEQFF.

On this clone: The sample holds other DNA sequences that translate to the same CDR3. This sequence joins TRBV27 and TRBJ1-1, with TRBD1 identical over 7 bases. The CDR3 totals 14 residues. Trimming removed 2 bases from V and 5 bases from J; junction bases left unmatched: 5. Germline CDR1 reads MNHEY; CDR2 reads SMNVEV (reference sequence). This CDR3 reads CASSLRQGGTEAFF. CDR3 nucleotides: TGTGCCAGCAGTTTACGACAGGGAGGGACTGAAGCTTTCTTT.

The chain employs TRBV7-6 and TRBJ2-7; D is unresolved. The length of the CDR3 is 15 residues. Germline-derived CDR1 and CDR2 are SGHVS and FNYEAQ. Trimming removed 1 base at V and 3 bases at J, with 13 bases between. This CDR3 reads CASSLEPFPNYEQYF. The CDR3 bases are TGTGCCAGCAGCTTAGAGCCTTTCCCCAACTACGAGCAGTACTTC.

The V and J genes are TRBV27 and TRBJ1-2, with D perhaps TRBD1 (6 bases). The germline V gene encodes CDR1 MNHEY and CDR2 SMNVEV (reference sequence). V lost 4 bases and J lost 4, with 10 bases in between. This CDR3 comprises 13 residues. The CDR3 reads CASSSGAGYGYTF. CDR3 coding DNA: TGTGCCAGCAGTTCGGGGGCGGGCTATGGCTACACCTTC.

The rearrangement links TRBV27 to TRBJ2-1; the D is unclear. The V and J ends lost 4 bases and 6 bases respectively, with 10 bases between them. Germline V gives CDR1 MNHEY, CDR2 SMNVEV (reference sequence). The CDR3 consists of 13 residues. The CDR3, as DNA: TGTGCCAGCAGTTCCCTCCAGCCCAATGAGCAGTTCTTC. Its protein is CASSSLQPNEQFF.

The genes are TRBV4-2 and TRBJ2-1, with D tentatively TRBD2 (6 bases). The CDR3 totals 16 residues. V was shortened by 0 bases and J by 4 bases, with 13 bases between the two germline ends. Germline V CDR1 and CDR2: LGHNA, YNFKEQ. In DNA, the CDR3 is TGTGCCAGCAGCCAAGAGCGAAGACTAGATTACAATGAGCAGTTCTTC. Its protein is CASSQERRLDYNEQFF.

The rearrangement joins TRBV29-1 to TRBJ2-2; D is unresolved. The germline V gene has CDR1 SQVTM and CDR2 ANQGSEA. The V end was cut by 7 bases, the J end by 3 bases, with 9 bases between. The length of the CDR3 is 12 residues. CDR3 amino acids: CSGVTYTGELFF. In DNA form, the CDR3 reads TGCAGCGGGGTCACCTACACCGGGGAGCTGTTTTTT.

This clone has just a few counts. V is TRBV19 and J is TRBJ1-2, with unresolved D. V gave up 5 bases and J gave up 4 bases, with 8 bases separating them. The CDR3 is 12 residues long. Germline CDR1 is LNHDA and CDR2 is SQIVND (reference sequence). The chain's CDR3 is CASSHRSYGYTF. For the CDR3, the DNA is TGTGCCAGTAGTCACAGATCCTATGGCTACACCTTC.